Listed here is a single T cell receptor (beta chain). The repertoire was sequenced with immunoSEQ multiplex PCR; TCRdb's copy has only in-frame clones and lacks some. There are 60,000 or so clones in the sample; 90% to 95% occur only once, and less than 20% lies in the top ten. V dropped 5 bases and J dropped 2; count of bases not matched to a gene: 6. CDR1 and CDR2 (germline): LNHDA, SQIVND (reference sequence). This CDR3 is built from 15 residues. The sample belongs to a study of OX40 agonist ivuxolimab in advanced cancers. Study at large: An agonistic anti-OX40 (CD134) antibody, ivuxolimab, was used to treat the patients.

This sample comprised CD4+ or CD8+ T cells sorted from blood, obtained in a trial of the OX40 agonist ivuxolimab. This sequence joins TRBV19 and TRBJ2-1; 7 positions agree with TRBD2. The sequence was obtained from an adult with an advanced solid tumor such as melanoma, head and neck, liver or kidney cancer. CDR3 DNA: TGTGCCAGTAGTTGGGCGGGACTACCCTACAATGAGCAGTTCTTC. Protein: CASSWAGLPYNEQFF.